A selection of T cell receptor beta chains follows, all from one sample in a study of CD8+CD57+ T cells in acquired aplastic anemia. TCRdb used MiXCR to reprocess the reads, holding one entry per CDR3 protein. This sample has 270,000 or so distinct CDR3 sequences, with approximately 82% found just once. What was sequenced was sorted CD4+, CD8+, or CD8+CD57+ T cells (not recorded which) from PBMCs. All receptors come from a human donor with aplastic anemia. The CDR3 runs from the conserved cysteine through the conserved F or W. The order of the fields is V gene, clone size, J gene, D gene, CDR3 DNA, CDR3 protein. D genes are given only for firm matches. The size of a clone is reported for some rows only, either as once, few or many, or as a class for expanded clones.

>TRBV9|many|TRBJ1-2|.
TGTGCCAGCAGGTCTTTGACGGGCTATGGCTACACCTTC
CASRSLTGYGYTF
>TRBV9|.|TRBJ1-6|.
TGTGCCAGCAGCGCAGGGGACTATCCCCTGGTGCACTTT
CASSAGDYPLVHF
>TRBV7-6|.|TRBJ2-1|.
TGTGCCAGCAGCTTGCGTTCCTATAATTCACCCCTCCACCAGTTCTTC
CASSLRSYNSPLHQFF
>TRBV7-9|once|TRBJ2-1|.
TGTGCCAGTAGCTTAGATCGCGGAGGGTACACTGAGCCGTTCTTC
CASSLDRGGYTEPFF
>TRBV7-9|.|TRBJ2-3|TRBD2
TGTGCCAGCAGCTTTGCAGGAAGCGGGGGGAGCCATGATTTT
CASSFAGSGGSHDF
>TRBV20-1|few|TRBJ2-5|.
TGCAGTGCTAGAGCGACTACCCAAGAGACCCAGTACTTC
CSARATTQETQYF
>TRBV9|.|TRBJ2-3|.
TGTGCCAGCAGCTTAGGGGAATCTCCCTCCTCGCAGTATTTT
CASSLGESPSSQYF
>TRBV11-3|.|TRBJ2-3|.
TGTGCCAGCAGCTACCCGTACACTGCCGATACGCAGTATTTT
CASSYPYTADTQYF
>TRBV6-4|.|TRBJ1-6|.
TGTGCCAGCGGGATGGGAGGCAGCCATAATTCACCCCTCCACTTT
CASGMGGSHNSPLHF
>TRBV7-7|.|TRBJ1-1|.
TGTGCTAGCAGCCCAGTAGCGCTGAACACCGGGGAGCTGTTCTTT
CASSPVALNTGELFF
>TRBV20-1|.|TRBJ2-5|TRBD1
TGCAGTGCCGCGACAGGGGGATCCCTACAAGAGACCCAGTACTTC
CSAATGGSLQETQYF
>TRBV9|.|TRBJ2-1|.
TGTGCCAGCAGCTCCCAGGGAGGAGTGGATGAGCAGTTCTTC
CASSSQGGVDEQFF
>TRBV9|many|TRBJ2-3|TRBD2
TGTGCCAGCAGCGTGGGGGGGGATACGCAGTATTTT
CASSVGGDTQYF
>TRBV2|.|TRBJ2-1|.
TGTGCCAGCAGTGTGACGTCGTTCTACGACGAGCAGTTCTTC
CASSVTSFYDEQFF
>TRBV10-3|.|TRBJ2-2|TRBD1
TGTGCCATCAATAGGCACAGGGGGATCGGCGACACCGGGGAGCTGTTTTTT
CAINRHRGIGDTGELFF
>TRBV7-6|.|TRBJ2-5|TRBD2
TGTGCCAGCAGCTTATCAGGCGGGAGAAGCGAGAACCAGTACTTC
CASSLSGGRSENQYF
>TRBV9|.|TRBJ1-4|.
TGTGCCATCAGCGAGTCTTCAGATACGCAAATTTTTGAAAAACTGTTTTTT
CAISESSDTQIFEKLFF
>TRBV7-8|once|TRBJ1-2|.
TGTGCCAGCAGCTTAGCGGGAGGTCCCGATGCACAGGGCTACACCTTC
CASSLAGGPDAQGYTF
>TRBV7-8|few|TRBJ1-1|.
TGTGCCAGCAGCCCTGCCGGCGGGGGGACTGAAGCTTTCTTT
CASSPAGGGTEAFF
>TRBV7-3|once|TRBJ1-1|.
TGTGCCACCTGCAACAGGGTAACTGAAGCTTTCTTT
CATCNRVTEAFF
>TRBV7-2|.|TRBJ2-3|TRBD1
TGTGCCAGCAGCTTTCATCCAGACGGGACAGCTCCTCACTATTTT
CASSFHPDGTAPHYF
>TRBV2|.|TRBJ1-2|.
TGTGCCAGCAAACAGTCGAACTATAGTCACACCTTC
CASKQSNYSHTF
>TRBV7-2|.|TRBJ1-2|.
TGTGCCAGCAGTATAGCGGGAGGACCCGATAGCCACAATTTC
CASSIAGGPDSHNF
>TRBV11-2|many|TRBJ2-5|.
TGTGCCAGCAGCTGGGGTGGAGGGCAAGAGACCCAGTACTTC
CASSWGGGQETQYF
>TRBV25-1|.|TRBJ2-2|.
TGTGCCAGCAGTTCTAAGGCCGGGGAGCTGTTTTTT
CASSSKAGELFF